Given below is one T cell receptor beta chain in context. V was pared by 3 bases and J by 9 bases, with 6 bases of the junction left unmatched. The CDR3 consists of 15 residues. CDR1 SGHNT and CDR2 YYREEE come from the germline V gene (reference sequence). Clones were sequenced by immunoSEQ multiplex PCR, and TCRdb holds only the in-frame ones, with some missing. Of about 220,000 clones listed, more than 75% are singletons. This sample was taken from a study of Ad26.COV2.S vaccination and SARS-CoV-2 variants. Documented treatment: 15 to 20 received Ad26.COV2.S at low or high dose, single or two shots; 5 received placebo; per-sample allocation not given. On day 63 after the first injection, vaccine and placebo recipients gave samples.

The rearrangement uses TRBV5-4 and TRBJ2-1, with 13 bases matching TRBD2. Sample: peripheral blood, taken in a trial of Ad26.COV2.S vaccine versus placebo. The clonotype comes from a person aged 18-65 years who received the Ad26.COV2.S COVID-19 vaccine or a placebo. DNA of the CDR3: TGTGCCAGCAGCTCAGGCGGACTAGCGGGAGCTGAGCAGTTCTTC. The encoded protein is CASSSGGLAGAEQFF.